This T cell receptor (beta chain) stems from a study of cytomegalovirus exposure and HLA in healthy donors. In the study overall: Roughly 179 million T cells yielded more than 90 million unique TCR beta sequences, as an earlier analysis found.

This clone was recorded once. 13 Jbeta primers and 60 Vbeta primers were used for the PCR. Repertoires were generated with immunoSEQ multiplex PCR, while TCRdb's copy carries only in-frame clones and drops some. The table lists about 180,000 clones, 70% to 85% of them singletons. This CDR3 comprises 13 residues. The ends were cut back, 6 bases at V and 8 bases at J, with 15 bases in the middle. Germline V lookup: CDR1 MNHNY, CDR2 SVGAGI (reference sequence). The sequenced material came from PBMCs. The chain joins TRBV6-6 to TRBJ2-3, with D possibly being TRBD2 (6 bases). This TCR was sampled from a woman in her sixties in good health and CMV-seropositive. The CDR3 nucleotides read TGTGCCAGCAGCGGCCGACTAGAGGGTACGCAGTATTTT. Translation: CASSGRLEGTQYF.